This T cell receptor beta chain was recorded in a study of post-analysis software for immune sequencing data. Study details: The disease courses covered relapsing-remitting, secondary progressive and progressive-relapsing multiple sclerosis.

Of note for this clonotype: As yet, its antigen is unknown.

Study-wide findings and caveats: Normalized Chao1 diversity was significantly reduced in patients versus controls. Five TRBV segments occurring more often in patients than controls included TRBV5-6, TRBV5-1 and TRBV20-1.

This CDR3 comprises 14 residues. CDR1 is SNHLY and CDR2 is FYNNEI in the germline V gene. Unmatched junction bases numbered 3, after V lost 4 bases and J lost 3 bases. Every TCR beta cDNA library bore unique molecular identifiers. From about 0.98 to 11 million T cells, about 500,000 cDNA molecules were obtained. MiXCR was run by TCRdb on the PCR reads, yielding one entry per CDR3 protein. The table shows 150,000 to 200,000 distinct CDR3 sequences, with 30% occurring only once. The chain has TRBV2 and TRBJ2-1; the match to TRBD2 covers 7 bases. This TCR came from a girl aged 10 to 17 with multiple sclerosis. Sequences were obtained from blood. CDR3 DNA: TGTGCCAGCAGTGGGGGACTACACTACAATGAGCAGTTCTTC. Its protein product is CASSGGLHYNEQFF.